These 31 T cell receptor beta chains came from one sample sequenced in a study of T cells in Graves' hyperthyroidism and ophthalmopathy. There were TCR beta CDR3 regions amplified from RNA transcripts. An initial round of RT-PCR targeting the TCR CDR3 relied on the HTBI primer set. Using its own MiXCR run on the multiplex PCR reads, TCRdb lists one record per CDR3 protein. The sample holds fewer than 400,000 distinct CDR3 sequences, 25% seen once. Sequencing was done on a sample of blood. The source is a man aged 50-59 years with Graves' hyperthyroidism.

This clonotype came up a few times. The genes are TRBV6-1 and TRBJ2-2; 13 nucleotides line up with TRBD2. After removal of 10 bases from V and 4 bases from J, the junction contained 6 bases not matched to a gene. The CDR3 loop spans 15 amino acids. Germline V gene lookup returns CDR1 MNHNS and CDR2 SASEGT. The CDR3 is CATGRTSGGTGELFF. The CDR3 bases are TGTGCCACAGGGAGGACTAGCGGGGGCACCGGGGAGCTGTTTTTT.

A few counts support this clonotype. The chain recombines TRBV27 with TRBJ1-2; a weak D match, TRBD1 (6 bases). The V gene's germline CDR1 is MNHEY and CDR2 SMNVEV (reference sequence). The CDR3 has 13 amino acids. The V end was cut by 4 bases, the J end by 7 bases, with 13 bases between. CDR3 region: CASSSNRAFGYTF. Written as DNA, the CDR3 is TGTGCCAGCAGTTCGAACAGGGCATTTGGCTACACCTTC.

The chain joins TRBV9 to TRBJ2-7, with 9 bases that match TRBD2. Germline V CDR1 and CDR2: SGDLS, YYNGEE. V dropped 0 bases and J dropped 2; count of bases not matched to a gene: 6. The CDR3 runs 16 residues. The CDR3, as DNA: TGTGCCAGCAGCGTAGTACCGACTAGCGGACCCTACGAGCAGTACTTC. As protein: CASSVVPTSGPYEQYF.

This clonotype was recorded a few times. This chain uses TRBV30 with TRBJ1-1; 7 bases are a match to TRBD1. After removal of 0 bases from V and 0 bases from J, the junction contained 1 base not matched to a gene. Germline CDR1 and CDR2: GTSNPN and SVGIG (reference sequence). This CDR3 has 14 amino acids. CDR3 region: CAWSVGGLNTEAFF. The DNA for the CDR3 is TGTGCCTGGAGTGTAGGGGGCCTGAACACTGAAGCTTTCTTT. Drawing the rest from reference TRBV30 and TRBJ1-1, the complete variable domain is SQTIHQWPATLVQPVGSPLSLECTVEGTSNPNLYWYRQAAGRGLQLLFYSVGIGQISSEVPQNLSASRPQDRQFILSSKKLLLSDSGFYLCAWSVGGLNTEAFFGQGTRLTVV.

V gene TRBV6-2 or TRBV6-3 combines with J gene TRBJ1-5; TRBD1 matches at 12 bases. Trimming cost V 3 bases and J 2 bases; bases outside gene matches: 5. CDR3 length equals 17 residues. Looked up from germline, CDR1 is MNHEY and CDR2 is SVGEGT. The CDR3 sequence: CASSYPGQGARNQPQHF. CDR3 in DNA: TGTGCCAGCAGTTATCCGGGACAGGGGGCGCGCAATCAGCCCCAGCATTTT.

This clonotype was seen a few times. The CDR3 is CASTIQGAVTDTQYF. CDR3 nucleotide sequence: TGTGCCAGCACGATCCAGGGGGCGGTCACAGATACGCAGTATTTT. The rearrangement links TRBV11-2 to TRBJ2-3, with 8 bases that match TRBD1. CDR3 length equals 15 residues. Germline assignment: CDR1 SGHAT and CDR2 FQNNGV. Trimming removed 7 bases from V and 2 bases from J; junction bases left unmatched: 8. Full variable domain (rest looked up from reference TRBV11-2 and TRBJ2-3): EAGVAQSPRYKIIEKRQSVAFWCNPISGHATLYWYQQILGQGPKLLIQFQNNGVVDDSQLPKDRFSAERLKGVDSTLKIQPAKLEDSAVYLCASTIQGAVTDTQYFGPGTRLTVL.

This clonotype was seen ten or more times. The chain links TRBV20-1 to TRBJ1-2, with 7 nucleotides matching TRBD1. This CDR3 is 14 amino acids long. Germline V lookup: CDR1 DFQATT, CDR2 SNEGSKA (reference sequence). J lost 0 bases, V lost 6 bases, and 7 bases had no gene match. CDR3 sequence (DNA): TGCAGTGCGGGGGCCGGGACAGCTAACTATGGCTACACCTTC. Its translation is CSAGAGTANYGYTF.

CDR3 DNA sequence: TGTGCCAGCAGCCAGGGACTAGCGGGTCCCCCACGTGGGCAGTACTTC. Protein sequence: CASSQGLAGPPRGQYF. The J gene is TRBJ2-7, the V gene TRBV6-1; 12 positions agree with TRBD2. From germline, CDR1 is MNHNS and CDR2 SASEGT. The CDR3 contains 16 residues. J lost 9 bases, V lost 6 bases, and 15 bases had no gene match.

V and J are TRBV6-6 and TRBJ1-4; D call uncertain. The germline CDR1 and CDR2 sequences are MNHNY and SVGAGI (reference sequence). Trimming stripped 2 bases from V and 5 bases from J, with 12 bases between. This CDR3 is built from 15 residues. CDR3 region: CASSYGGGRNEKLFF. CDR3 coding DNA: TGTGCCAGCAGTTACGGCGGCGGTAGAAATGAAAAACTGTTTTTT.

This clonotype occurred a few times. The genes are TRBV6-1 and TRBJ2-2, with TRBD2 identical over 8 bases. The CDR3 runs 18 residues. Per the germline V gene, CDR1 is MNHNS and CDR2 is SASEGT. With V trimmed by 8 bases and J by 1 base, 15 bases remained unmatched. CDR3 sequence reads: CASWVDVRTSGNTGELFF. CDR3 bases: TGTGCCAGCTGGGTGGATGTTCGTACTAGCGGGAACACCGGGGAGCTGTTTTTT.

CDR3 sequence: CASSPRDRGRSEQYF. The CDR3 nucleotides are TGTGCCAGCAGCCCACGGGACAGGGGGAGAAGCGAGCAGTACTTC. This rearrangement joins TRBV9 to TRBJ2-7, with 11 bases aligning to TRBD1. The V and J ends lost 4 bases and 6 bases, in that order; junction bases with no gene match: 9. The CDR3 runs 15 residues. CDR1 SGDLS and CDR2 YYNGEE come from the germline V gene.

This clonotype has at least ten counts. The rearrangement joins TRBV5-1 to TRBJ2-5, with D perhaps TRBD2 (5 bases). V was cut by 4 bases and J by 0 bases, with 10 bases left in between. The CDR3 has 14 residues. Germline V gene sequence: CDR1 SGHRS, CDR2 YFSETQ. CDR3 amino acids: CASSRTPYQETQYF. The CDR3 DNA is TGCGCCAGCAGCCGGACTCCGTACCAAGAGACCCAGTACTTC.

The CDR3 bases are TGTGCCATCAGGAAGGACAGATCGATGAACACTGAAGCTTTCTTT. It translates to CAIRKDRSMNTEAFF. This chain uses TRBV10-3 with TRBJ1-1; tentative D call: TRBD1 (6 bases). V was cut by 6 bases and J by 0 bases, with 14 bases left in between. In germline, CDR1 is ENHRY, CDR2 SYGVKD. There are 15 residues in the CDR3.

This rearrangement joins TRBV27 to TRBJ1-5, with 7 nucleotides matching TRBD1. CDR1 is MNHEY and CDR2 is SMNVEV in the germline V gene (reference sequence). This CDR3 contains 14 residues. Unmatched junction bases numbered 7, after V lost 4 bases and J lost 7 bases. The CDR3 coding sequence is TGTGCCAGCAGTTCTCAAGGGGGCTTGCAGCCCCAGCATTTT. Translating it yields CASSSQGGLQPQHF.

The chain couples TRBV20-1 to TRBJ2-4, with a possible D match to TRBD2 (6 bases). There are 13 residues in the CDR3. Trimming took 6 bases from V and 4 from J, leaving 13 bases between them. Germline V gene data show CDR1 as DFQATT and CDR2 as SNEGSKA (reference sequence). The CDR3 spells CSAPGSSKNIQYF. CDR3 nucleotide sequence: TGCAGTGCCCCCGGGAGCTCAAAAAACATTCAGTACTTC.

In the case of this clonotype: An end of the junction differs from the germline gene, which may be a read error. The chain recombines TRBV5-1 with TRBJ2-7, with TRBD1 as a possible D gene (8 bases). The CDR3 runs to 17 residues. Germline V lookup: CDR1 SGHRS, CDR2 YFSETQ. The CDR3 is CASSPGQGGVLDSEQYF. The CDR3 DNA reads as TGTGCCAGCAGCCCAGGACAGGGAGGGGTATTAGACTCCGAGCAGTACTTC.

V gene TRBV12-3 or TRBV12-4 combines with J gene TRBJ2-1, with D possibly being TRBD2 (6 bases). CDR3 length: 14 amino acids. Trimming left V 2 bases short and J 10 bases short, with 15 bases between. CDR3 sequence (DNA): TGTGCCAGCAGTTTACTAGCGCCGCCGCGAGAGCAGTTCTTC. This translates into CASSLLAPPREQFF.

This clonotype was recorded a few times. The V gene is TRBV3-1, the J gene TRBJ2-5; unclear D gene. Germline lookup yields CDR1 LGHDT and CDR2 YNNKEL (reference sequence). CDR3 length equals 13 residues. With 2 bases removed from V and 7 bases from J, the gap between germline ends came to 11 bases. CDR3 nucleotides: TGTGCCAGCAGCCAATCTAGGACGGGGACCCAGTACTTC. Protein sequence: CASSQSRTGTQYF.

J is TRBJ2-3 and V is TRBV20-1; D not resolved. CDR1 and CDR2 (germline): DFQATT, SNEGSKA (reference sequence). The length of the CDR3 is 15 residues. The V gene lost 0 bases and the J gene lost 0 bases, with 10 bases spanning the gap. The CDR3 coding sequence is TGCAGTGCTAGAGATAAAGCTACTAGCACAGATACGCAGTATTTT. This codes for CSARDKATSTDTQYF.

Only a few counts were recorded for this clonotype. This rearrangement joins TRBV20-1 to TRBJ2-5, with TRBD1 matching over 8 bases. After removal of 7 bases from V and 5 bases from J, the junction contained 15 bases not matched to a gene. The V gene's germline CDR1 is DFQATT and CDR2 SNEGSKA (reference sequence). This CDR3 is 15 amino acids long. DNA of the CDR3: TGCAGTGGATCCGGACAGGGATTATTACGGGAGACCCAGTACTTC. Translated: CSGSGQGLLRETQYF.

The J gene is TRBJ1-1, the V gene TRBV24-1, with D tentatively TRBD1 (5 bases). This CDR3 spans 14 amino acids. The germline V gene has CDR1 KGHDR and CDR2 SFDVKD. The V end lost 12 bases, the J end lost 9 bases, and 25 bases lay between the germline ends. CDR3 residues: CASQPSRGSLKAFF. The CDR3 DNA follows: TGTGCCTCTCAACCTTCTCGGGGGTCGTTAAAAGCTTTCTTT.

The rearrangement uses TRBV7-8 and TRBJ1-1; D is unclear. CDR1 SGHVS and CDR2 FQNEAQ come from the germline V gene. The germline V and J ends were trimmed by 5 bases and 1 base, with 14 bases remaining between them. The CDR3 length is 15 residues. The CDR3 DNA reads as TGTGCCAGCAGCCGAAGGCTACAGCCGAACACTGAAGCTTTCTTT. It specifies CASSRRLQPNTEAFF.

This clonotype has just a few counts. V gene TRBV6-1 combines with J gene TRBJ2-7, with TRBD1 as a possible D gene (6 bases). Germline V gives CDR1 MNHNS, CDR2 SASEGT. The CDR3 is 15 amino acids. V shed 2 bases and J shed 0 bases, with 11 bases lying between them. The CDR3 loop reads CASSEMWGPSYEQYF. DNA of the CDR3: TGTGCCAGCAGTGAAATGTGGGGGCCCTCCTACGAGCAGTACTTC.

The chain couples TRBV5-5 to TRBJ2-3; 8 bases agree with TRBD2. V lost 3 bases and J lost 5; bases outside the gene matches: 11. The length of the CDR3 is 16 residues. CDR1 and CDR2 from the germline V gene are SGHKS and YYEKEE (reference sequence). CDR3 sequence: CASSYVLAGRKDTQYF. CDR3 DNA sequence: TGTGCCAGCAGCTATGTATTAGCGGGAAGGAAAGATACGCAGTATTTT.

As concerns this clonotype: It is likely a read error, because the conserved phenylalanine at the end of the CDR3 is missing. The gene calls are TRBV9 and TRBJ1-1; tentatively, D is TRBD1 (5 bases). The V gene lost 3 bases and the J gene lost 3 bases, with 15 bases spanning the gap. Germline V gives CDR1 SGDLS, CDR2 YYNGEE. This CDR3 is 15 amino acids long. DNA of the CDR3: TGTGCCAGCAGCGAAGAATTGTCAGGGCACACTGAAGCTTTCCTT. Residues: CASSEELSGHTEAFL.

This clonotype was counted a few times. This chain joins TRBV3-1 and TRBJ1-1, with D perhaps TRBD1 (5 bases). Germline V gene data show CDR1 as LGHDT and CDR2 as YNNKEL (reference sequence). This CDR3 has 15 amino acids. V lost 5 bases, J lost 5 bases, and 18 bases lay in between. CDR3 protein: CASSDPGTLWTEAFF. Written as DNA, the CDR3 is TGTGCCAGCAGCGACCCCGGGACTCTTTGGACTGAAGCTTTCTTT.

The V and J genes are TRBV11-3 and TRBJ1-4; 8 positions match TRBD1. CDR3 length: 16 amino acids. Germline V gene data show CDR1 as SGHNT and CDR2 as YENEEA. V lost 5 bases to trimming and J lost 7 bases; unmatched junction nucleotides: 12. The CDR3 region is CASSPAGGIGGEKLFF. In DNA form, the CDR3 reads TGTGCCAGCAGCCCCGCAGGGGGCATAGGAGGTGAAAAACTGTTTTTT.

The chain carries TRBV12-3 or TRBV12-4 and TRBJ1-1, with a possible D match to TRBD1 (6 bases). There are 13 residues in the CDR3. V was clipped by 2 bases and J by 7 bases, with 11 bases between them. The CDR3 spells CASSLRQGLEAFF. For the CDR3, the DNA is TGTGCCAGCAGTTTACGCCAGGGGCTTGAAGCTTTCTTT.

This clonotype has more than one count but fewer than ten. The chain recombines TRBV11-3 with TRBJ2-4, with D possibly matching TRBD2 (6 bases). The CDR3 is 16 residues long. Germline loops: CDR1 SGHNT, CDR2 YENEEA. Trimming stripped 4 bases from V and 0 bases from J, with 13 bases between. The CDR3 DNA is TGTGCCAGCAGCTCCCTAGCGCGTCAAGCCAAAAACATTCAGTACTTC. It encodes CASSSLARQAKNIQYF.

This rearrangement joins TRBV11-2 to TRBJ1-6; D ambiguous. The CDR3 is 15 amino acids. Trimming pared 5 bases from V and 9 bases from J, leaving 17 bases between. The germline V gene has CDR1 SGHAT and CDR2 FQNNGV. In nucleotides, the CDR3 is TGTGCCAGCAGCGTCAATTCGGGGTGGACTTCACCCCTCCACTTT. It is translated as CASSVNSGWTSPLHF.

This clonotype appeared many times. This rearrangement joins TRBV28 to TRBJ1-5; TRBD1 might be the D (6 bases). Germline lookup yields CDR1 MDHEN and CDR2 SYDVKM. The V end was cut by 6 bases, the J end by 4 bases, with 16 bases between. This CDR3 has 15 residues. CDR3 sequence (DNA): TGTGCCAGCAGCAAAAACAGGGAAGGAAATCAGCCCCAGCATTTT. Residues: CASSKNREGNQPQHF. Combining the CDR3 with reference TRBV28 and TRBJ1-5 gives the whole variable domain DVKVTQSSRYLVKRTGEKVFLECVQDMDHENMFWYRQDPGLGLRLIYFSYDVKMKEKGDIPEGYSVSREKKERFSLILESASTNQTSMYLCASSKNREGNQPQHFGDGTRLSIL.